This T cell receptor (beta chain) came from a study of T cell responses to AZD1222 COVID-19 vaccine. This clone has a single count. Its antigen remains unknown. TCRdb's copy holds only in-frame clones and misses some; the assay was immunoSEQ multiplex PCR. Of 85,000 to 100,000 clones listed, more than 75% were seen once; the top ten hold 22%. The CDR3 has 16 amino acids. The germline CDR1 and CDR2 sequences are KGHSH and LQKENI. V shed 0 bases, J shed 6 bases, and the junction held 6 bases outside the gene matches. Broader study findings: Spike was spanned by vaccine-associated CD4 TCRs, which were dominant at 160-218 and 743-854.

Source: peripheral blood, taken on day 0 of AZD1222 vaccination. This TCR came from an adult in good health. The chain is built from TRBV18 and TRBJ2-2; the match to TRBD1 covers 8 bases. CDR3 in amino acids: CASSPPSQGASGELFF. The CDR3 DNA follows: TGTGCCAGCTCACCACCGTCTCAGGGGGCGTCCGGGGAGCTGTTTTTT.